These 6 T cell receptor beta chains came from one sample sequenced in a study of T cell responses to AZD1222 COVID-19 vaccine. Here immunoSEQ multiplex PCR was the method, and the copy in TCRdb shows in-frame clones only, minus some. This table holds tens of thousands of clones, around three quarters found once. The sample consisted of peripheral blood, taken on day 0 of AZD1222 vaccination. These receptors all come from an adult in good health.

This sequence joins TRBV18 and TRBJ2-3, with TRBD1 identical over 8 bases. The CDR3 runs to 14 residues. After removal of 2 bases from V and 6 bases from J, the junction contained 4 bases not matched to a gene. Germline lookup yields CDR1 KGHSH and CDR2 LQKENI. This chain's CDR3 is CASSPDRGYDTQYF. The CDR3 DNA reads TGTGCCAGCTCACCAGACAGGGGTTATGATACGCAGTATTTT.

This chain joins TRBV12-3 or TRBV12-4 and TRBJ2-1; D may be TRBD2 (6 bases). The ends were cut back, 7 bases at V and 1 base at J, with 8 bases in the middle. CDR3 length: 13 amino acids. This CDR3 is CASTGGSYNEQFF. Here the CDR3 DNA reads TGTGCCAGCACCGGGGGTTCCTACAATGAGCAGTTCTTC.

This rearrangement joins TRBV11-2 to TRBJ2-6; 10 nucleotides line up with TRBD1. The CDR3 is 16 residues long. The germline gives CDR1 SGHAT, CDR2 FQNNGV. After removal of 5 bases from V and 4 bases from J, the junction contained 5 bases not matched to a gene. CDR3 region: CASSRGTGVGANVLTF. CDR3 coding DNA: TGTGCCAGCAGCCGGGGGACAGGGGTCGGGGCCAACGTCCTGACTTTC.

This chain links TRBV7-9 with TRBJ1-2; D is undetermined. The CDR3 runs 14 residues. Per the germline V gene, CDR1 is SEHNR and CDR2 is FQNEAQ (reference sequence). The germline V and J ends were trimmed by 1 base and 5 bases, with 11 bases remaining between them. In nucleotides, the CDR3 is TGTGCCAGCAGCTTAGAGTGGCCAGATTATGGCTACACCTTC. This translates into CASSLEWPDYGYTF.

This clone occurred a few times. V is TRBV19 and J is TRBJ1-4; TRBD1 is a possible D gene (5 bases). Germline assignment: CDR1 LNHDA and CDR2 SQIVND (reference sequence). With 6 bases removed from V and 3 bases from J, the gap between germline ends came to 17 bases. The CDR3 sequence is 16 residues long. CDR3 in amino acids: CASSLLGQGSNEKLFF. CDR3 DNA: TGTGCCAGTAGCCTTCTAGGTCAGGGATCTAATGAAAAACTGTTTTTT.

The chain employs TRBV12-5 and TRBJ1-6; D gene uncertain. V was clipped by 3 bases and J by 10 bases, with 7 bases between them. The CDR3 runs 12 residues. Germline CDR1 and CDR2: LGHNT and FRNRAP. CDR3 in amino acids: CASGFAGSPLHF. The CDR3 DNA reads TGTGCTAGTGGTTTCGCTGGATCACCCCTCCACTTT.